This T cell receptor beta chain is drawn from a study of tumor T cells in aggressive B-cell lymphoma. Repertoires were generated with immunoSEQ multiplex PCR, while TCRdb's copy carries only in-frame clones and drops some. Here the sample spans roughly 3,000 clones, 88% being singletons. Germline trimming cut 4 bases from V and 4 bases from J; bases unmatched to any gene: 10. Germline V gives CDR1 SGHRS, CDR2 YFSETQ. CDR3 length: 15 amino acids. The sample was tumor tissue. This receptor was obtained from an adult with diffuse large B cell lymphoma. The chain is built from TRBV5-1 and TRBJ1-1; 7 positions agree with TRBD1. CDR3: CASSPDRVIVTEAFF. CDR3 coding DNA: TGCGCCAGCAGCCCCGACAGGGTAATAGTCACTGAAGCTTTCTTT.